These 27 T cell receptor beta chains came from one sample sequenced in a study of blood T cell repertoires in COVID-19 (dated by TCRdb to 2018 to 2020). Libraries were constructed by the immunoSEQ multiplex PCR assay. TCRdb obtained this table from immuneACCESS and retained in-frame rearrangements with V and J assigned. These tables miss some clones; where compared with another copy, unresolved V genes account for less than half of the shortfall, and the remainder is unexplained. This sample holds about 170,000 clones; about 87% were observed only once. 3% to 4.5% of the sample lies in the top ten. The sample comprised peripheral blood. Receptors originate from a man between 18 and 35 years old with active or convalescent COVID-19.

CDR3 nucleotide sequence: TGTGTAGCCGGGACAGGGGGCTACAATGAGCAGTTCTTC. Protein sequence: CVAGTGGYNEQFF. The J gene is TRBJ2-1, the V gene TRBV6-6; 11 bases agree with TRBD1. Germline CDR1 and CDR2: MNHNY and SVGAGI (reference sequence). The CDR3 has 13 residues.

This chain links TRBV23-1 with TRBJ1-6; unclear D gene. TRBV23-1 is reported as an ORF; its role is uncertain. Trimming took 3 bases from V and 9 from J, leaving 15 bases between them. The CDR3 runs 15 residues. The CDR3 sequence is CASSQGKVTTSPLHF. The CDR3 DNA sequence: TGCGCCAGCAGTCAGGGTAAAGTAACTACTTCACCCCTCCACTTT.

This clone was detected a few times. CDR3 DNA sequence: TGTGCCAGCTCACCCCCCCCTGGAGGGTACGAGCAGTACTTC. Translation: CASSPPPGGYEQYF. The rearrangement uses TRBV18 and TRBJ2-7; possible D gene TRBD2, 6 bases. Per the germline V gene, CDR1 is KGHSH and CDR2 is LQKENI. The CDR3 runs 14 residues. V dropped 3 bases and J dropped 4 bases, with 13 bases sitting between them.

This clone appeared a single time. The CDR3 is CASSPGTPSSGANVLTF. The CDR3 DNA follows: TGTGCCAGCAGCCCCGGGACTCCGAGCTCTGGGGCCAACGTCCTGACTTTC. V gene TRBV7-3 combines with J gene TRBJ2-6; possible D gene TRBD2, 6 bases. Germline V CDR1 and CDR2: SGHTA, FQGTGA. The germline V and J ends were trimmed by 5 bases and 0 bases, with 14 bases remaining between them. The CDR3 loop spans 17 amino acids.

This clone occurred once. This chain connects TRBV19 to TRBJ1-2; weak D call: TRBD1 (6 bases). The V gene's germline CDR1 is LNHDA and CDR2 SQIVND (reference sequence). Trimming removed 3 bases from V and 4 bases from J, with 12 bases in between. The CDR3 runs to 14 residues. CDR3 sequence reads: CASSILQGSYGYTF. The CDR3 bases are TGTGCCAGTAGTATCCTACAGGGATCCTATGGCTACACCTTC.

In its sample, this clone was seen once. CDR3 sequence (DNA): TGTGCCAGCAGTAGTCGGACAGGGAATCAGCCCCAGCATTTT. It specifies CASSSRTGNQPQHF. J is TRBJ1-5 and V is TRBV6-6; 8 nucleotides align to TRBD1. The germline V gene encodes CDR1 MNHNY and CDR2 SVGAGI (reference sequence). Losses at the gene ends were 5 bases for V and 4 bases for J; bases not matched to a gene: 4. The CDR3 runs 14 residues.

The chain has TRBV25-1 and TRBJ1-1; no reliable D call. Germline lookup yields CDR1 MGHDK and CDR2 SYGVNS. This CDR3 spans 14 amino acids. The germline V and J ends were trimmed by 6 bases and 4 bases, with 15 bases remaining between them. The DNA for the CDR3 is TGTGCCAGCAGAGGGTTTGTGGGGAGCACTGAAGCTTTCTTT. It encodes CASRGFVGSTEAFF.

The CDR3 region has the DNA TGTGCCAGCTACCCGGGACAGGGCCTCTATGGCTACACCTTC. This sequence encodes CASYPGQGLYGYTF. The chain combines TRBV19 with TRBJ1-2, with TRBD1 matching 9 bases. The germline CDR1 and CDR2 sequences are LNHDA and SQIVND (reference sequence). The length of the CDR3 is 14 residues. V dropped 9 bases and J dropped 4; count of bases not matched to a gene: 9.

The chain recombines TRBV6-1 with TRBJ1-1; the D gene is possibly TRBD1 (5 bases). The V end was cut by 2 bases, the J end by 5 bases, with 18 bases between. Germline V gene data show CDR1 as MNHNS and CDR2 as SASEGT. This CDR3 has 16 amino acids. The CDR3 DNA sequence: TGTGCCAGCAGTGAAACTCACTTTAGGGGCTCAACTGAAGCTTTCTTT. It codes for CASSETHFRGSTEAFF.

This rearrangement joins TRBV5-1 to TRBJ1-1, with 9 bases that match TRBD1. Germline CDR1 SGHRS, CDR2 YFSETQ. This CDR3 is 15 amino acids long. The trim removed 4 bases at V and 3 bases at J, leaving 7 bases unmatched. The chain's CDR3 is CASSLAGTGYTEAFF. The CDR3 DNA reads TGCGCCAGCAGCCTGGCCGGGACAGGGTACACTGAAGCTTTCTTT.

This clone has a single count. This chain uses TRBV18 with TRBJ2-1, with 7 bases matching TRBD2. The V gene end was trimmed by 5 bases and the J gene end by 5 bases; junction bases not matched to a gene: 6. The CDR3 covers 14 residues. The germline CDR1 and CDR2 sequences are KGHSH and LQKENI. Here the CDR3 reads CASSGLAVDNEQFF. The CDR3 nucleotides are TGTGCCAGCTCAGGGCTAGCGGTTGACAATGAGCAGTTCTTC.

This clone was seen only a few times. CDR3 amino acids: CASLRLNQPQHF. The CDR3 bases are TGTGCCAGTCTCCGCCTAAATCAGCCCCAGCATTTT. The genes are TRBV6-7 and TRBJ1-5, with D unresolved. TRBV6-7 falls under the ORF class, with uncertain function. V gave up 9 bases and J gave up 4 bases, with 10 bases separating them. CDR3 length: 12 residues.

In DNA, the CDR3 is TGTGCCAGCAGTGCCGGGACAGGTCCCACGCATCCCCTCCACTTT. Translating gives CASSAGTGPTHPLHF. The chain couples TRBV2 to TRBJ1-6; 8 nucleotides align to TRBD1. The CDR3 sequence is 15 residues long. Losses at the gene ends were 4 bases for V and 13 bases for J; bases not matched to a gene: 12. In germline, CDR1 is SNHLY, CDR2 FYNNEI.

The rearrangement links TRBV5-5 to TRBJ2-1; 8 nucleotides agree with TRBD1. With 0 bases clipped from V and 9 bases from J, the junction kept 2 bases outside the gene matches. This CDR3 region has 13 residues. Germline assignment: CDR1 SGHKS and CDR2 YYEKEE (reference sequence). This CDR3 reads CASSLVTGVEQFF. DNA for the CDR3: TGTGCCAGCAGCTTGGTGACAGGGGTTGAGCAGTTCTTC. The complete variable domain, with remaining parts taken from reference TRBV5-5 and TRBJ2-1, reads DAGVTQSPTHLIKTRGQQVTLRCSPISGHKSVSWYQQVLGQGPQFIFQYYEKEERGRGNFPDRFSARQFPNYSSELNVNALLLGDSALYLCASSLVTGVEQFFGPGTRLTVL.

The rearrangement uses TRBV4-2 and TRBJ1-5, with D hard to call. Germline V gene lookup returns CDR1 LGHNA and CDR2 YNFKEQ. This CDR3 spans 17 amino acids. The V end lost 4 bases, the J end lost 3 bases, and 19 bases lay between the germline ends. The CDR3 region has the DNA TGTGCCAGCAGCCCTTCCGGAGCTAACACCGTCAATCAGCCCCAGCATTTT. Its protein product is CASSPSGANTVNQPQHF.

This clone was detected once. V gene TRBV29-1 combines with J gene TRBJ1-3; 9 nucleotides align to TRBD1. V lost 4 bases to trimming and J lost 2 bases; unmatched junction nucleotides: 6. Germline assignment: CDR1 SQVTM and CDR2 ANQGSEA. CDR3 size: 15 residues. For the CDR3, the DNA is TGCAGCGTTGGAGGGACAGGGATCACTGGAAACACCATATATTTT. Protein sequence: CSVGGTGITGNTIYF.

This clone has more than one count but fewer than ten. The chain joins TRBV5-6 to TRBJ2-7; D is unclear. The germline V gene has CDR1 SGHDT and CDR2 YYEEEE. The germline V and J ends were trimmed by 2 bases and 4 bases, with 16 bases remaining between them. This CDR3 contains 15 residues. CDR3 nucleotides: TGTGCCAGCAGCTTAATGACGGTGCCAGGTTACGAGCAGTACTTC. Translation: CASSLMTVPGYEQYF.

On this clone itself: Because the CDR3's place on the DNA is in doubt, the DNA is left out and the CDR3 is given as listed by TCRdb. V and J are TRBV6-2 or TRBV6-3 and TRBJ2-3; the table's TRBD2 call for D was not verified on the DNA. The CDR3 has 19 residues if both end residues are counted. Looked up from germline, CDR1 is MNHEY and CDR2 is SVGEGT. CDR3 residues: CASSTSELAGGPSTDTQYF.

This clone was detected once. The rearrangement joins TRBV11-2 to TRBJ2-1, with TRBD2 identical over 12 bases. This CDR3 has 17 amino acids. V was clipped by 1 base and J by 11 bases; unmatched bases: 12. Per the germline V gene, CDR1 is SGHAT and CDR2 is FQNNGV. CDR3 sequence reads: CASSLAHGLAGRTQQFF. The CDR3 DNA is TGTGCCAGCAGCTTAGCCCATGGACTAGCGGGACGGACCCAGCAGTTCTTC.

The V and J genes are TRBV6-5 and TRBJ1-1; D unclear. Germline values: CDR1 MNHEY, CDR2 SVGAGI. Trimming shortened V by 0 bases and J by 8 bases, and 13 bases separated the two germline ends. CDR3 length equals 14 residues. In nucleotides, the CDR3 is TGTGCCAGCAGTTACTCAGCGGAGTCGCGGGAAGCTTTCTTT. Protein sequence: CASSYSAESREAFF.

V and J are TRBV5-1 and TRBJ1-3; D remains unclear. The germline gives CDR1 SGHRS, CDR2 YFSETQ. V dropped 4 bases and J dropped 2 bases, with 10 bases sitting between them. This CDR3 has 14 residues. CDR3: CASSPVSTGNTIYF. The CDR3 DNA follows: TGCGCCAGCAGCCCAGTCAGTACTGGAAACACCATATATTTT.

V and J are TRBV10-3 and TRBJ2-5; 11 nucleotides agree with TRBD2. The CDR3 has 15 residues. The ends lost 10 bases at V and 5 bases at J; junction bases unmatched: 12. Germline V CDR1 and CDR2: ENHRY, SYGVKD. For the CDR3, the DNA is TGTGCCACCTCTCCTAGCGGGGGGCCCGAGGAGACCCAGTACTTC. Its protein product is CATSPSGGPEETQYF.

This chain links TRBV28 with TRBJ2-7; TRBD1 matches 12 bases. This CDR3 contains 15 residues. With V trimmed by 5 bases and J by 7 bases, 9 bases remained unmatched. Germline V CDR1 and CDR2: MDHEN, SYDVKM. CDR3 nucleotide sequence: TGTGCCAGCAGTCCACGGGGACAGGGGGCGGGTGAGCAGTACTTC. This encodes CASSPRGQGAGEQYF. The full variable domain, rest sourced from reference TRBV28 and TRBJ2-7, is DVKVTQSSRYLVKRTGEKVFLECVQDMDHENMFWYRQDPGLGLRLIYFSYDVKMKEKGDIPEGYSVSREKKERFSLILESASTNQTSMYLCASSPRGQGAGEQYFGPGTRLTVT.

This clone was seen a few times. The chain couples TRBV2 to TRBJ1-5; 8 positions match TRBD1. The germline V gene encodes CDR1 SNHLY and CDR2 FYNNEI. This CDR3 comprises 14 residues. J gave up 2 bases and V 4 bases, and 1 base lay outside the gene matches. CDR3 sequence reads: CASSAGGRNQPQHF. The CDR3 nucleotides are TGTGCCAGCAGTGCAGGGGGCCGCAATCAGCCCCAGCATTTT.

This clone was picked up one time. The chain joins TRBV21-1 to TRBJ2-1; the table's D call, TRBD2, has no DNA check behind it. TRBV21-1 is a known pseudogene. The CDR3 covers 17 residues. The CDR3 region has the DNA TGTGCCAGCAGCTTATACAAGCGGGATTCCCCTACCTATGAGCAGTTCTTC. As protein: CASSLYKRDSPTYEQFF.

CDR3 amino acids: CASSQDKGALNTEAFF. The CDR3 bases are TGCGCCAGCAGCCAAGATAAGGGGGCATTGAACACTGAAGCTTTCTTT. V gene TRBV4-3 combines with J gene TRBJ1-1, with 7 nucleotides matching TRBD1. This CDR3 is 16 amino acids long. Trimming at V came to 0 bases and at J to 0 bases, leaving 4 bases not matched to a gene. Germline V gene data show CDR1 as LGHNA and CDR2 as YSLEER.

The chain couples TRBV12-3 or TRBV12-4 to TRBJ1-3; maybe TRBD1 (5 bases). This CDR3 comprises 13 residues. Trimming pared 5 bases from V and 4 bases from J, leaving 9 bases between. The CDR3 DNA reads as TGTGCCAGCAGTCCGACAGTCGGAAACACCATATATTTT. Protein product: CASSPTVGNTIYF.